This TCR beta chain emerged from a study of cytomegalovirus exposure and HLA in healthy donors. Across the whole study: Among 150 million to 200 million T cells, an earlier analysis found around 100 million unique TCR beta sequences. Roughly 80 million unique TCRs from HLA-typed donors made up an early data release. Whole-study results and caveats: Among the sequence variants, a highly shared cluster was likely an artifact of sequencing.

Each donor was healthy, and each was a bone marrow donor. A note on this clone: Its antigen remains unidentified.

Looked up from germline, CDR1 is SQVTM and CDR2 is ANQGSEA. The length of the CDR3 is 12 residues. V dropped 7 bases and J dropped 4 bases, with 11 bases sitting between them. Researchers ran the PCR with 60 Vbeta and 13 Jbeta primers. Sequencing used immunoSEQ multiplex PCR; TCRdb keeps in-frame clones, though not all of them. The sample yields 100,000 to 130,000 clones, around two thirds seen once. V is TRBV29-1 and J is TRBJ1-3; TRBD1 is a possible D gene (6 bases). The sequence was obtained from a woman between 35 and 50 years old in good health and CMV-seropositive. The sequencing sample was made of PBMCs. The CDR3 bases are TGCAGCGCTACGACAGGAGGAAACACCATATATTTT. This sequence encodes CSATTGGNTIYF.